Shown below are 15 T cell receptor beta chains from a single sample sequenced in a study of cytomegalovirus exposure and HLA in healthy donors. The PCR had 60 Vbeta and 13 Jbeta primers. Generated by immunoSEQ multiplex PCR, the TCRdb table keeps only in-frame clones and is missing some. The sample has 150,000 or so clones, roughly 83% seen once. Sequencing was done on a sample of PBMCs. The receptors here all came from a man aged 25-40 years in good health and CMV-seropositive.

The chain recombines TRBV7-2 with TRBJ1-5, with 7 bases aligning to TRBD1. Germline-derived CDR1 and CDR2 are SGHTA and FQGNSA. V dropped 5 bases and J dropped 2; count of bases not matched to a gene: 6. This CDR3 spans 15 amino acids. CDR3 sequence (DNA): TGTGCCAGCAGCCAAAATCAGGGGGGCAATCAGCCCCAGCATTTT. The encoded protein is CASSQNQGGNQPQHF. Looking up the rest from reference TRBV7-2 and TRBJ1-5 gives the full variable domain: GAGVSQSPSNKVTEKGKDVELRCDPISGHTALYWYRQSLGQGLEFLIYFQGNSAPDKSGLPSDRFSAERTGGSVSTLTIQRTQQEDSAVYLCASSQNQGGNQPQHFGDGTRLSIL.

This clone was counted between two and nine times. The V gene is TRBV30, the J gene TRBJ1-1; D may be TRBD1 (5 bases). Germline CDR1 reads GTSNPN; CDR2 reads SVGIG (reference sequence). The CDR3 covers 14 residues. Trimming left V 6 bases short and J 6 bases short, with 20 bases between. CDR3 protein: CACRLGGSVAEAFF. Here the CDR3 DNA reads TGTGCCTGTCGCCTGGGGGGATCTGTGGCTGAAGCTTTCTTT.

V is TRBV27 and J is TRBJ1-1, with 9 bases aligning to TRBD1. V was clipped by 6 bases and J by 5 bases; unmatched bases: 7. The CDR3 totals 14 residues. The germline V gene encodes CDR1 MNHEY and CDR2 SMNVEV (reference sequence). The DNA for the CDR3 is TGTGCCAGCAGCCTAGGGACAGGGTGGACTGAAGCTTTCTTT. Translated: CASSLGTGWTEAFF.

This chain uses TRBV30 with TRBJ2-6; no clear D gene. This CDR3 is 12 amino acids long. Germline CDR1 reads GTSNPN; CDR2 reads SVGIG (reference sequence). V lost 5 bases and J 5 bases, leaving 7 bases between the germline ends. The DNA for the CDR3 is TGTGCCTGGGGCCTTAGGGCCAACGTCCTGACTTTC. It is translated as CAWGLRANVLTF.

The chain is built from TRBV27 and TRBJ2-7, with D possibly being TRBD1 (6 bases). Trimming removed 8 bases at V and 3 bases at J, with 17 bases between. The CDR3 covers 14 residues. The germline V gene has CDR1 MNHEY and CDR2 SMNVEV (reference sequence). CDR3 in DNA: TGTGCCAGCGGGGACATCCGGGCCGACTACGAGCAGTACTTC. Protein: CASGDIRADYEQYF.

The CDR3 region has the DNA TGTGCCAGCAGCTCCCGACTAGCGGGAGGGAGGAACACCGGGGAGCTGTTTTTT. Translation gives CASSSRLAGGRNTGELFF. The rearrangement joins TRBV11-2 to TRBJ2-2, with 14 bases identical to TRBD2. V was clipped by 4 bases and J by 1 base; unmatched bases: 5. CDR1 is SGHAT, CDR2 FQNNGV, per germline. The CDR3 consists of 18 residues.

This sequence joins TRBV9 and TRBJ2-1, with a weak D call TRBD2 (7 bases). The CDR3 length is 17 residues. The germline V gene has CDR1 SGDLS and CDR2 YYNGEE. V lost 0 bases to trimming and J lost 9 bases, with 22 bases between them. The CDR3 sequence: CASSVVHAGALSVEQFF. CDR3 DNA: TGTGCCAGCAGCGTAGTACACGCGGGGGCATTATCGGTTGAGCAGTTCTTC. Full variable domain (missing parts from reference TRBV9 and TRBJ2-1): DSGVTQTPKHLITATGQRVTLRCSPRSGDLSVYWYQQSLDQGLQFLIQYYNGEERAKGNILERFSAQQFPDLHSELNLSSLELGDSALYFCASSVVHAGALSVEQFFGPGTRLTVL.

The V gene is TRBV5-1, the J gene TRBJ1-2; no firm D call. V gave up 4 bases and J gave up 3 bases, with 4 bases separating them. The CDR3 totals 11 residues. Germline loops: CDR1 SGHRS, CDR2 YFSETQ. CDR3: CASSQDYGYTF. The CDR3 region has the DNA TGCGCCAGCAGCCAGGACTATGGCTACACCTTC.

The gene calls are TRBV5-1 and TRBJ2-1; D possibly corresponds to TRBD1 (7 bases). The CDR3 loop spans 16 amino acids. CDR1 and CDR2 from the germline V gene are SGHRS and YFSETQ. The V end was cut by 7 bases, the J end by 4 bases, with 21 bases between. In DNA form, the CDR3 reads TGCGCCAGCTCCCCCTATACAGGGGACTTTTACAATGAGCAGTTCTTC. Translating gives CASSPYTGDFYNEQFF.

The gene calls are TRBV6-5 and TRBJ2-7, with TRBD2 matching over 9 bases. CDR1 is MNHEY and CDR2 is SVGAGI in the germline V gene. The CDR3 extends over 14 amino acids. The ends lost 0 bases at V and 5 bases at J; junction bases unmatched: 2. The CDR3 protein is CASSYSTSGHEQYF. CDR3 coding DNA: TGTGCCAGCAGTTACTCAACTAGCGGGCACGAGCAGTACTTC.

This clone was counted a single time. The chain links TRBV6-1 to TRBJ1-2, with D perhaps TRBD1 (5 bases). Trimming took 0 bases from V and 8 from J, leaving 13 bases between them. The CDR3 is 14 amino acids. Per the germline V gene, CDR1 is MNHNS and CDR2 is SASEGT. In DNA form, the CDR3 reads TGTGCCAGCAGTGAAGCGTTCGGGGGTAGGGGCTACACCTTC. Its protein product is CASSEAFGGRGYTF.

J is TRBJ1-6 and V is TRBV4-1; TRBD1 aligns across 7 bases. The CDR3 extends over 15 amino acids. Germline V CDR1 and CDR2: MGHRA, YSYEKL. The V gene end was trimmed by 4 bases and the J gene end by 5 bases; junction bases not matched to a gene: 5. CDR3 bases: TGCGCCAGCAGCCGTAGGACAGGAGATAATTCACCCCTCCACTTT. It encodes CASSRRTGDNSPLHF.

The rearrangement links TRBV14 to TRBJ1-3; a weak D match, TRBD1 (5 bases). The CDR3 spans 14 residues. With 7 bases removed from V and 0 bases from J, the gap between germline ends came to 10 bases. Germline V gene sequence: CDR1 SGHDN, CDR2 FVKESK. The CDR3 is CASNQDISGNTIYF. The CDR3 nucleotides are TGTGCCAGCAACCAGGACATCTCTGGAAACACCATATATTTT.

The chain carries TRBV19 and TRBJ2-3; tentatively, D is TRBD2 (7 bases). CDR1 is LNHDA and CDR2 is SQIVND in the germline V gene (reference sequence). Between the trimmed V and J ends, which lost 2 bases and 7 bases, there was a span of 13 bases. The CDR3 consists of 14 residues. The CDR3 DNA follows: TGTGCCAGTAGTATACAAGGGAGGGGGTATACGCAGTATTTT. Protein product: CASSIQGRGYTQYF.

The rearrangement uses TRBV5-1 and TRBJ2-7, with D perhaps matching TRBD1 (6 bases). V gave up 2 bases and J gave up 5 bases, with 14 bases separating them. The germline V gene encodes CDR1 SGHRS and CDR2 YFSETQ. The CDR3 sequence is 14 residues long. In nucleotides, the CDR3 is TGCGCCAGCAGCTTCGTACAGGGAATAAACGAGCAGTACTTC. Protein: CASSFVQGINEQYF.